Listed here are 17 T cell receptor beta chains from one sample, sequenced in a study of T cells in Graves' hyperthyroidism and ophthalmopathy. It was RNA transcripts that yielded the amplified TCR beta CDR3 regions. HTBI primers drove first-round RT-PCR of the TCR CDR3. From the multiplex PCR reads, TCRdb called clonotypes with MiXCR, one entry per CDR3 protein. The table lists about 380,000 distinct CDR3 sequences, less than 20% of them singletons, with 40% in the top ten. Sequenced: blood. Source of these receptors: a man aged 18 to 30 with Graves' ophthalmopathy.

This chain links TRBV3-1 with TRBJ1-2, with 7 bases matching TRBD1. Trimming at V came to 1 base and at J to 7 bases, leaving 3 bases not matched to a gene. The CDR3 consists of 13 residues. Germline CDR1 reads LGHDT; CDR2 reads YNNKEL (reference sequence). The CDR3: CASSQGGGVGYTF. The CDR3 nucleotides read TGTGCCAGCAGCCAAGGAGGGGGCGTTGGCTACACCTTC.

V gene TRBV24-1 combines with J gene TRBJ1-2, with TRBD1 identical over 10 bases. Germline CDR1 is KGHDR and CDR2 is SFDVKD. After removal of 4 bases from V and 3 bases from J, the junction contained 4 bases not matched to a gene. The CDR3 totals 15 residues. CDR3 sequence (DNA): TGTGCCACCAGTGACACGACAGGGGGCCACTATGGCTACACCTTC. It yields the protein CATSDTTGGHYGYTF.

V and J are TRBV20-1 and TRBJ2-1; 8 nucleotides agree with TRBD1. Germline V gene sequence: CDR1 DFQATT, CDR2 SNEGSKA (reference sequence). The CDR3 is 15 amino acids. V was pared by 3 bases and J by 3 bases, with 7 bases of the junction left unmatched. CDR3 loop: CSARDRVSGYNEQFF. Here the CDR3 DNA reads TGCAGTGCTAGGGACAGGGTCTCAGGCTACAATGAGCAGTTCTTC.

This clonotype was counted only a few times. V usage is TRBV18 and J usage is TRBJ1-2, with 8 bases fitting TRBD1. The CDR3 runs to 17 residues. The V segment lost 4 bases and the J segment 6 bases; nucleotides outside the gene matches: 16. The germline V gene has CDR1 KGHSH and CDR2 LQKENI. CDR3 sequence (DNA): TGTGCCAGCTCACTTAACAAACCAACGCAGGGGGCTAATGGCTACACCTTC. Its protein product is CASSLNKPTQGANGYTF.

V gene TRBV11-2 combines with J gene TRBJ2-7; tentatively, D is TRBD1 or TRBD2 (6 bases each). Germline V gene lookup returns CDR1 SGHAT and CDR2 FQNNGV. The CDR3 spans 15 residues. The V and J ends lost 5 bases and 5 bases respectively, with 19 bases between them. DNA for the CDR3: TGTGCCAGCAGCCATCTCGGGGGCCGGGCGAACGAGCAGTACTTC. Translating it yields CASSHLGGRANEQYF.

The sample holds a few counts of this clonotype. This sequence joins TRBV29-1 and TRBJ1-2, with D perhaps TRBD1 (5 bases). The CDR3 covers 12 residues. The germline V and J ends were trimmed by 0 bases and 6 bases, with 8 bases remaining between them. Germline V gene lookup returns CDR1 SQVTM and CDR2 ANQGSEA. CDR3 nucleotides: TGCAGCGTTGAAGACGCAGGGAATGGCTACACCTTC. It is translated as CSVEDAGNGYTF.

The gene calls are TRBV7-9 and TRBJ2-7, with D perhaps given as TRBD1 or TRBD2 (5 bases each). Germline V gene data show CDR1 as SEHNR and CDR2 as FQNEAQ (reference sequence). This CDR3 contains 16 residues. Trimming stripped 0 bases from V and 0 bases from J, with 12 bases between. CDR3 bases: TGTGCCAGCAGCTTAGCAGGGACCACTAGCTCCTACGAGCAGTACTTC. This gives the protein CASSLAGTTSSYEQYF.

This clonotype has ten or more counts. The chain couples TRBV20-1 to TRBJ2-4; a weak D match, TRBD2 (7 bases). The CDR3 length is 14 residues. CDR1 is DFQATT and CDR2 is SNEGSKA in the germline V gene (reference sequence). The V gene lost 3 bases and the J gene lost 2 bases, with 11 bases spanning the gap. CDR3 coding DNA: TGCAGTGCTAGCGGGGGGCTACCCAAAAACATTCAGTACTTC. Protein product: CSASGGLPKNIQYF.

The chain recombines TRBV4-1 with TRBJ2-2; the match to TRBD2 covers 8 bases. Germline V lookup: CDR1 MGHRA, CDR2 YSYEKL. CDR3 size: 19 residues. V was pared by 1 base and J by 8 bases, with 18 bases of the junction left unmatched. CDR3 DNA: TGCGCCAGCAGCCAAGTAATCAGGCGAACGGGGGGGCAGTATGGGGAGCTGTTTTTT. It yields the protein CASSQVIRRTGGQYGELFF.

With respect to this clonotype: Possible read error: a much larger clone is one base away. The V gene is TRBV25-1, the J gene TRBJ1-1; D is undetermined. CDR1 is MGHDK and CDR2 is SYGVNS in the germline V gene. The CDR3 is 12 residues long. Written as DNA, the CDR3 is TGTGCCAACAGTGTGGGCGGCGCTGAAGCTTTCTTT. It is translated as CANSVGGAEAFF.

This clonotype was picked up a small number of times. This sequence joins TRBV24-1 and TRBJ2-1; D is tentatively TRBD1 or TRBD2 (5 bases each). V lost 9 bases and J 0 bases, leaving 8 bases between the germline ends. Germline V gene data show CDR1 as KGHDR and CDR2 as SFDVKD. CDR3 length: 13 amino acids. The CDR3 nucleotides read TGTGCCACCGGGGGAAGCTCCTACAATGAGCAGTTCTTC. Translated, it gives CATGGSSYNEQFF.

This clonotype was recorded once. The rearrangement links TRBV9 to TRBJ2-7, with 12 bases identical to TRBD2. V shed 0 bases, J shed 9 bases, and the junction held 1 base outside the gene matches. There are 13 residues in the CDR3. Germline-derived CDR1 and CDR2 are SGDLS and YYNGEE. The CDR3, as DNA: TGTGCCAGCAGCGTAGGACTAGCGGGGGCGCAGTACTTC. Amino acids: CASSVGLAGAQYF.

This clonotype was counted a few times. This chain connects TRBV28 to TRBJ2-2; tentative D call: TRBD1 (6 bases). V was pared by 6 bases and J by 2 bases, with 10 bases between. The germline gives CDR1 MDHEN, CDR2 SYDVKM. CDR3 length: 14 residues. CDR3: CASREDRNTGELFF. In DNA form, the CDR3 reads TGTGCCAGCAGGGAGGACAGAAACACCGGGGAGCTGTTTTTT.

This clonotype was detected many times. This rearrangement joins TRBV20-1 to TRBJ2-3; TRBD2 is a possible D gene (5 bases). Trimming left V 8 bases short and J 1 base short, with 16 bases between. This CDR3 comprises 14 residues. CDR1 is DFQATT and CDR2 is SNEGSKA in the germline V gene (reference sequence). CDR3 amino acids: CSPRANTGTDTQYF. As DNA, the CDR3 is TGCAGTCCGAGGGCTAACACGGGCACAGATACGCAGTATTTT.

The chain links TRBV15 to TRBJ1-3; weak D call: TRBD1 (6 bases). Trimming took off 0 bases at V and 4 bases at J, with 7 bases between the two ends. The CDR3 loop spans 14 amino acids. The germline CDR1 and CDR2 sequences are LNHNV and YYDKDF (reference sequence). As DNA, the CDR3 is TGTGCCACCAGCAGAGATGGGACAGGAAACACCATATATTTT. Translating gives CATSRDGTGNTIYF.

The chain has TRBV6-9 and TRBJ1-2, with 10 bases identical to TRBD1. Germline loops: CDR1 MNHGY, CDR2 SVAAGI. The CDR3 has 14 residues. Germline trimming cut 3 bases from V and 8 bases from J; bases unmatched to any gene: 6. The CDR3 reads CASSYAGQGGGYTF. In DNA form, the CDR3 reads TGTGCCAGCAGTTACGCCGGACAGGGGGGCGGCTACACCTTC.

In its sample, this clonotype was seen a few times. The chain employs TRBV7-9 and TRBJ2-2; D perhaps matches TRBD1 (6 bases). The CDR3 loop spans 14 amino acids. V shed 6 bases and J shed 4 bases, with 12 bases lying between them. CDR1 and CDR2 (germline): SEHNR, FQNEAQ (reference sequence). CDR3 sequence (DNA): TGTGCCAGCAGACTTGAAGGGGGCACCGGGGAGCTGTTTTTT. This encodes CASRLEGGTGELFF.